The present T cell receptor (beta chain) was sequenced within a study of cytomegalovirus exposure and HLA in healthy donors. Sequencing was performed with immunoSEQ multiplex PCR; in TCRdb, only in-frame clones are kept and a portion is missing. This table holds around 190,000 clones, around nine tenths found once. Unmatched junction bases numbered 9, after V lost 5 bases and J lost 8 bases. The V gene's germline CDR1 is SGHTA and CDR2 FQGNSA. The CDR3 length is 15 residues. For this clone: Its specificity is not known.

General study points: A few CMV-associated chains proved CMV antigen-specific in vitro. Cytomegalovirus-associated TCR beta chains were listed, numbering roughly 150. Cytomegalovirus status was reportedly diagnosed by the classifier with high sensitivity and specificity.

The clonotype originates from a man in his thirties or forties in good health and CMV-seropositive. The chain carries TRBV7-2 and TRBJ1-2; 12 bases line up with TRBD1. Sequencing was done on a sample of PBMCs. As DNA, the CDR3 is TGTGCCAGCAGCCAGTCCGGGACAGGGGGCGGGGGCTACACCTTC. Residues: CASSQSGTGGGGYTF.